This entry concerns a single T cell receptor (beta chain). Its antigen is undetermined. CDR3 length: 13 residues. The V gene's germline CDR1 is LGHNT and CDR2 FRNRAP. Trimming shortened V by 0 bases and J by 6 bases, and 6 bases separated the two germline ends. These data belong to a study of cytomegalovirus exposure and HLA in healthy donors. Study details: Across some 400 genotyped donors, more than 75% landed in the Caucasian-associated ancestry cluster. Findings and limits, study-wide: In an earlier analysis, productive rearrangement rates for most beta V segments clustered near 87% or 30%. Reports showed the classifier diagnosing cytomegalovirus status with high specificity and sensitivity. An assumption of roughly uniform sequencing depth across donors underlay the presence/absence analyses.

13 Jbeta primers and 60 Vbeta primers were used for the PCR. Some clones are missing from TCRdb's copy, which holds only in-frame ones; the method was immunoSEQ multiplex PCR. The sample holds around 85,000 clones, over 65% seen once. This clonotype was sampled from a man aged 30 to 45 in good health and CMV-seropositive. The chain joins TRBV12-5 to TRBJ2-1; D remains ambiguous. The sequenced sample was PBMCs. The CDR3 loop reads CASGLVLSNEQFF. In DNA form, the CDR3 reads TGTGCTAGTGGTTTGGTACTTAGCAATGAGCAGTTCTTC.